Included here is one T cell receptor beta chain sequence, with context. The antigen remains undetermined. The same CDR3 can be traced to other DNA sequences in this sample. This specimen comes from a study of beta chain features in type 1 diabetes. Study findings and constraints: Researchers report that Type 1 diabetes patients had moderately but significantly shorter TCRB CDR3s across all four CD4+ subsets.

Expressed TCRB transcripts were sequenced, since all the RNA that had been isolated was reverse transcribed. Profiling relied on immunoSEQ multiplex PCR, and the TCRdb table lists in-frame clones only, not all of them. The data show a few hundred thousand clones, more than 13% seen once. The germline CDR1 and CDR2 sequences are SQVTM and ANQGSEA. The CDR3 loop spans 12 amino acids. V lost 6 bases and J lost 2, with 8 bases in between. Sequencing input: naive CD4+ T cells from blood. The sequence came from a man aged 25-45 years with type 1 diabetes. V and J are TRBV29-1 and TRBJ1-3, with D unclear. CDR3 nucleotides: TGCAGCGTCGGGAGTGCTGGAAACACCATATATTTT. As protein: CSVGSAGNTIYF.